These T cell receptor beta chains were read from a single sample in a study of T cell clonotyping in hematopoietic cell transplantation. Sequenced by immunoSEQ multiplex PCR; TCRdb stores in-frame clones only, minus some. Here the sample spans thousands of clones, approximately 80% being singletons. This sample comprised peripheral blood mononuclear cells, obtained before stem cell transplant. Source of these receptors: a man in his sixties with acute myeloid leukemia. Some clones in this sample may be carry-over from other donors' samples. The CDR3 runs from the conserved cysteine through the conserved F or W. A D gene is named only where the DNA matches it firmly. Some rows have no size entry. The others give once, few or many, or a class for an expanded clone.

CDR3nt	CDR3aa	len	d_gene	abundance	v_gene	j_gene
TGTGCCAGCAGCTCCCGGACAGGTGGGAGCACTGAAGCTTTCTTT	CASSSRTGGSTEAFF	15	TRBD1	NA	TRBV11-2	TRBJ1-1
TGCGCCAGCAGCCAAGATGCCCGTTGGACAGCTCTTACTGGTGGCTACACCTTC	CASSQDARWTALTGGYTF	18	NA	once	TRBV4-1	TRBJ1-2
TGTGCCAGCACAACAGGGTATCAGCCCCAGCATTTT	CASTTGYQPQHF	12	NA	once	TRBV28	TRBJ1-5
TGTGCCAGCAGTGGGGGGGGCTTGGGAGCTTTCTTT	CASSGGGLGAFF	12	NA	NA	TRBV6-1	TRBJ1-1
TGTGCCAGCAGTAACCCCGGGACTAGCGGGAGACGGAACACCGGGGAGCTGTTTTTT	CASSNPGTSGRRNTGELFF	19	TRBD2	NA	TRBV27	TRBJ2-2
TGTGCCAGCAGTGAAGTCAGGGTGGGATATGGCTACACCTTC	CASSEVRVGYGYTF	14	NA	NA	TRBV2	TRBJ1-2
TGTGCCAGCAGAAAGGACACCGGGGAGCTGTTTTTT	CASRKDTGELFF	12	NA	NA	TRBV7-6	TRBJ2-2
TGTGCCAGCAGCTTATCAGGGGGCACTGAAGCTTTCTTT	CASSLSGGTEAFF	13	TRBD1	NA	TRBV11-3	TRBJ1-1
TGCAGCGTTCTGGACAGGGGGCAGGATGGCTACACCTTC	CSVLDRGQDGYTF	13	TRBD1	few	TRBV29-1	TRBJ1-2
TGTGCCAGCAGAATGACGGTTAATTCACCCCTCCACTTT	CASRMTVNSPLHF	13	NA	NA	TRBV6-5	TRBJ1-6
TGTGCCAGCAGCTTAGCGGCAGCCTCGAGCCAGGGAACTGAAGCTTTCTTT	CASSLAAASSQGTEAFF	17	NA	NA	TRBV7-9	TRBJ1-1
TGTGCCTGGAGTGGGGGTATCTATGGCTACACCTTC	CAWSGGIYGYTF	12	NA	NA	TRBV30	TRBJ1-2
TGTGCCAGCAGTTTAGCGGGAGCCTCCTACGAGCAGTACTTC	CASSLAGASYEQYF	14	TRBD2	NA	TRBV27	TRBJ2-7
TGTGCCTGGAGCTCCGGGACAGGTTTTGGCTACACCTTC	CAWSSGTGFGYTF	13	TRBD1	NA	TRBV30	TRBJ1-2
TGCGCCAGCAGCCAAGAAGGGACAGGCCTGACTGAAGCTTTCTTT	CASSQEGTGLTEAFF	15	TRBD1	NA	TRBV4-1	TRBJ1-1
TGTGCCAGCAGCCCAGAGGGGGATCAGCCCCAGCATTTT	CASSPEGDQPQHF	13	NA	NA	TRBV9	TRBJ1-5
TGTGCCAGCAGTCCCCCCAGGACGGGTCGATTTTACAATGAGCAGTTCTTC	CASSPPRTGRFYNEQFF	17	NA	NA	TRBV28	TRBJ2-1
TGTGCCTGGAAGCAGTTCTACAATGAGCAGTTCTTC	CAWKQFYNEQFF	12	NA	NA	TRBV30	TRBJ2-1
TGTGCCTGGAGCCGGGGACTAGCAAGTGAGCAGTTCTTC	CAWSRGLASEQFF	13	TRBD2	NA	TRBV30	TRBJ2-1
TGTGCCAGCAGGGAACAGGGGAGTGGCGGGGAGCTGTTTTTT	CASREQGSGGELFF	14	TRBD1	NA	TRBV6-1	TRBJ2-2
TGTGCCAGCAGTCCACCCCATTCCGGAGCCGGGGGAGATACGCAGTATTTT	CASSPPHSGAGGDTQYF	17	NA	NA	TRBV28	TRBJ2-3
TGCGCCAGCAGCCCGGAGAGGGGCGGGGGGGCTGTAGGCAATGAGCAGTTCTTC	CASSPERGGGAVGNEQFF	18	TRBD2	NA	TRBV5-1	TRBJ2-1
TGTGCCAGCAGTGATACCACCAACGAGCAGTACTTC	CASSDTTNEQYF	12	NA	once	TRBV25-1	TRBJ2-7
TGTGCCAGCAGCTCAGACAGGGTTGCGGTTGGCTACACCTTC	CASSSDRVAVGYTF	14	TRBD1	NA	TRBV11-2	TRBJ1-2
TGTGCCAGCAGGGCAGCGGGAGGGTTTAATGAGCAGTTCTTC	CASRAAGGFNEQFF	14	TRBD2	once	TRBV28	TRBJ2-1
TGTGCCAGTAGTATCCGACTAGCGGGGATGGACGAGCAGTACTTC	CASSIRLAGMDEQYF	15	TRBD2	NA	TRBV19	TRBJ2-7
TGTGCCAGCAGCCAACGGGACAGCACAGATACGCAGTATTTT	CASSQRDSTDTQYF	14	NA	NA	TRBV11-3	TRBJ2-3
TGTGCCAGCAGCTTACAGAAGGGACCCTATGGCTACACCTTC	CASSLQKGPYGYTF	14	NA	NA	TRBV6-5	TRBJ1-2
TGTGCCTGGAGCCGCCAGGGGTGGACTGAAGCTTTCTTT	CAWSRQGWTEAFF	13	NA	NA	TRBV30	TRBJ1-1
TGCGCCAGCAGCTTGGGACAAATGAACACTGAAGCTTTCTTT	CASSLGQMNTEAFF	14	NA	NA	TRBV5-1	TRBJ1-1
TGTGCCAGCAGTGAATTCGGCAGATCCACAGATACGCAGTATTTT	CASSEFGRSTDTQYF	15	NA	NA	TRBV25-1	TRBJ2-3
TGTGCCAGCAGCTCTACTAGCGGGGCAAACAATGAGCAGTTCTTC	CASSSTSGANNEQFF	15	TRBD2	NA	TRBV7-3	TRBJ2-1
TGTGCCAGCAGCTCATCCGTCGCGAGCGGGAGGGCTAATGAGCAGTTCTTC	CASSSSVASGRANEQFF	17	TRBD2	few	TRBV7-3	TRBJ2-1
TGTGCCAGCAGCTTTTCTCGTGGTGGGGAGCAGTACTTC	CASSFSRGGEQYF	13	NA	NA	TRBV11-2	TRBJ2-7
TGTGCCAGCAGCTTGTACGGGAGTGGCACAGATACGCAGTATTTT	CASSLYGSGTDTQYF	15	NA	NA	TRBV5-4	TRBJ2-3
TGTGCCAGTAGTAGGGGGACCCCAGCGGCGGGGGATACGCAGTATTTT	CASSRGTPAAGDTQYF	16	NA	NA	TRBV19	TRBJ2-3
TGCGCCAGCAGCTTGGATGTGAGGGGGAGGCAGTACTTC	CASSLDVRGRQYF	13	NA	NA	TRBV5-1	TRBJ2-7
TGCGCCAGCAGCCAAGATCGCAGGGGGACCGATGAGCAGTTCTTC	CASSQDRRGTDEQFF	15	TRBD1	NA	TRBV4-1	TRBJ2-1
TGTGCCAGCAGCTTGGCAGGGACCCAAGAGACCCAGTACTTC	CASSLAGTQETQYF	14	NA	few	TRBV5-4	TRBJ2-5
TGTGCCAGCAGCCTGATGACTAGCGAGGTCCAAGAGACCCAGTACTTC	CASSLMTSEVQETQYF	16	TRBD2	few	TRBV5-6	TRBJ2-5
TGCGCCAGCAGCTTGGCCGGGGGGACAGGCGATTATGGCTACACCTTC	CASSLAGGTGDYGYTF	16	TRBD1	NA	TRBV5-1	TRBJ1-2
TGTGCCTGGAGTGTTGGGACTAACTACGAGCAGTACTTC	CAWSVGTNYEQYF	13	TRBD2	NA	TRBV30	TRBJ2-7
TGTGCCAGCAGTGAGATACAGGGCACAACCGGTGAAGCTTTCTTT	CASSEIQGTTGEAFF	15	NA	few	TRBV6-1	TRBJ1-1
TGTGCCAGCAGCTCTCCGAACACCGGGGAGCTGTTTTTT	CASSSPNTGELFF	13	NA	NA	TRBV7-3	TRBJ2-2
TGTGCCAGCAGCCCTCGGACTAGCGGGTTGGAGACCCAGTACTTC	CASSPRTSGLETQYF	15	TRBD2	once	TRBV7-8	TRBJ2-5
TGTGCCAGCACATTCGGACACTTTAACTATGGCTACACCTTC	CASTFGHFNYGYTF	14	NA	few	TRBV28	TRBJ1-2
TGTGCCAGCACGAAGGCCGGGTACTACGAGCAGTACTTC	CASTKAGYYEQYF	13	NA	NA	TRBV6-1	TRBJ2-7
TGTGCCACCAGCAGAGACTCTAGCGGGGGAAACACCGGGGAGCTGTTTTTT	CATSRDSSGGNTGELFF	17	TRBD2	medium-sized	TRBV15	TRBJ2-2
TGTGCCAGCAGCATTAGCGGGAGGGCCCACGAGCAGTACTTC	CASSISGRAHEQYF	14	TRBD2	few	TRBV11-2	TRBJ2-7
TGTGCCTGGACACGGATAAACAATGAGCAGTTCTTC	CAWTRINNEQFF	12	NA	NA	TRBV30	TRBJ2-1
TGTGCCAGCAGTCGTCCGGGGGGGGTCGAGTACTTC	CASSRPGGVEYF	12	TRBD2	NA	TRBV27	TRBJ2-7
TGTGCCAGCAGCTTACCCCCGGGACAGGGGCAAGGCTACACCTTC	CASSLPPGQGQGYTF	15	TRBD1	once	TRBV7-9	TRBJ1-2
TGTGCCAGCAGCTTAGGAGACAGGGATGATACGCAGTATTTT	CASSLGDRDDTQYF	14	TRBD1	NA	TRBV7-6	TRBJ2-3
TGCGCCAGCAGCCAAACTAGCGGGAGGGCCGGGGGCAATGAGCAGTTCTTC	CASSQTSGRAGGNEQFF	17	TRBD2	NA	TRBV5-1	TRBJ2-1
TGTGCCAGCAGCGTAGGACAGGGAACGCACAATGAGCAGTTCTTC	CASSVGQGTHNEQFF	15	TRBD1	NA	TRBV9	TRBJ2-1
TGTGCCTGGAGGCCGGACAGGGACTACGAGCAGTACTTC	CAWRPDRDYEQYF	13	TRBD1	NA	TRBV30	TRBJ2-7
TGCGCCAGCAGCCACCAGCCTAACTACGAGCAGTACTTC	CASSHQPNYEQYF	13	NA	NA	TRBV4-1	TRBJ2-7